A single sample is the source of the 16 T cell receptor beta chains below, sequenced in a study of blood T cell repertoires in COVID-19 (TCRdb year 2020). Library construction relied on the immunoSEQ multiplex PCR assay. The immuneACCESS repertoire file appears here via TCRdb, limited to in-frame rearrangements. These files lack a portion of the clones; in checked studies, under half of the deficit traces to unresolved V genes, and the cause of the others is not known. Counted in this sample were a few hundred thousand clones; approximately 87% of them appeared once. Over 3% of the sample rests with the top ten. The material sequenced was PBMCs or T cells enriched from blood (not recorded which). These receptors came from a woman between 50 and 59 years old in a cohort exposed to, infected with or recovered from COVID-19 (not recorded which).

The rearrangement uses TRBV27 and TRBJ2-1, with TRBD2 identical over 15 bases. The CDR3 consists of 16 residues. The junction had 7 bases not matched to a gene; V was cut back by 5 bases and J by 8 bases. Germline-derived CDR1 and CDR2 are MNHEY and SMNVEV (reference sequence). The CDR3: CASSPGLAGGPYEQFF. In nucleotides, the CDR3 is TGTGCCAGCAGTCCTGGACTAGCGGGGGGGCCGTATGAGCAGTTCTTC.

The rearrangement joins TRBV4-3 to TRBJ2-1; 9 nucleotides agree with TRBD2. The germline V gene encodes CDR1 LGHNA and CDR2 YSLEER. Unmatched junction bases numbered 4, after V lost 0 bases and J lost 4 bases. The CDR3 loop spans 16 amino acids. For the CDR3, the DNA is TGCGCCAGCAGCCAAGACCCAGCGGGGGGTTACAATGAGCAGTTCTTC. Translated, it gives CASSQDPAGGYNEQFF.

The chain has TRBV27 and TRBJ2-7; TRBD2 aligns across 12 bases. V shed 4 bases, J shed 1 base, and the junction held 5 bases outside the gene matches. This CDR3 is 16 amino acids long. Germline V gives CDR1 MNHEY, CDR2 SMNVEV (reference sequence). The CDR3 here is CASSSSGLAGSYEQYF. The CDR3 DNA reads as TGTGCCAGCAGTTCCTCTGGACTAGCGGGGTCCTACGAGCAGTACTTC.

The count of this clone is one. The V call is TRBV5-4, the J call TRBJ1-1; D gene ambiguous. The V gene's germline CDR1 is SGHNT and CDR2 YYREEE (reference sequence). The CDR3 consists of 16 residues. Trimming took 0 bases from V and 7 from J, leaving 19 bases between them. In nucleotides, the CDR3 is TGTGCCAGCAGCTTGGGGATTTATTCGGGAAGAGGTGAAGCTTTCTTT. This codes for CASSLGIYSGRGEAFF.

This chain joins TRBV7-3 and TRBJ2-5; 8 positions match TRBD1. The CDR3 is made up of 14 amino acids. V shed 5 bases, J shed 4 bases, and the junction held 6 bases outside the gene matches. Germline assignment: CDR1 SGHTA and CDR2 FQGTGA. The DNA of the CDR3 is TGTGCCAGCAGCATGGACAGGGACGGAGAGACCCAGTACTTC. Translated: CASSMDRDGETQYF. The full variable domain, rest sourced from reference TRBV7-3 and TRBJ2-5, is GAGVSQTPSNKVTEKGKYVELRCDPISGHTALYWYRQSLGQGPEFLIYFQGTGAADDSGLPNDRFFAVRPEGSVSTLKIQRTERGDSAVYLCASSMDRDGETQYFGPGTRLLVL.

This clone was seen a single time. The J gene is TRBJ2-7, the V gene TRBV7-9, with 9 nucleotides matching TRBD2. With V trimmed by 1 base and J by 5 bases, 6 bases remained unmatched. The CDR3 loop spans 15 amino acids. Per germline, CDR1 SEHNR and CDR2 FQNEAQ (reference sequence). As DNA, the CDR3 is TGTGCCAGCAGCTTAGACGGCGGGGGGGCCAACGAGCAGTACTTC. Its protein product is CASSLDGGGANEQYF.

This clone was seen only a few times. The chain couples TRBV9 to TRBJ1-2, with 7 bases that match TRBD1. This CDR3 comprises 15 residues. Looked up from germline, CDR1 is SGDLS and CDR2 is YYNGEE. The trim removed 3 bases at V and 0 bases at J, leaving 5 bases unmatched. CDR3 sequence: CASSEQGHSNYGYTF. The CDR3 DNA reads TGTGCCAGCAGCGAACAGGGGCATTCTAACTATGGCTACACCTTC. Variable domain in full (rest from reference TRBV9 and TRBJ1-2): DSGVTQTPKHLITATGQRVTLRCSPRSGDLSVYWYQQSLDQGLQFLIQYYNGEERAKGNILERFSAQQFPDLHSELNLSSLELGDSALYFCASSEQGHSNYGYTFGSGTRLTVV.

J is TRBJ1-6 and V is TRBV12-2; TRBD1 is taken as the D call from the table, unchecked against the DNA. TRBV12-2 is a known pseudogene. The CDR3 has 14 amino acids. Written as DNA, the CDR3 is TGTGCAAGTCGCCCGGGACAGGGAGCGGCACCCCTCCACTTT. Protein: CASRPGQGAAPLHF.

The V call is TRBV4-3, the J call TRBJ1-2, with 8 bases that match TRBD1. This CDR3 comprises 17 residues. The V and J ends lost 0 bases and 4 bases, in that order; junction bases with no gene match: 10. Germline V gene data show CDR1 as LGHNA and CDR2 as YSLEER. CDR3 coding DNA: TGCGCCAGCAGCCAAGAGCCGGGCAGGGGGCAAAGCTATGGCTACACCTTC. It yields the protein CASSQEPGRGQSYGYTF.

As DNA, the CDR3 is TGTGCCAGCAGTATGACTAGCGGGGGGAATTACAATGAGCAGTTCTTC. Translation gives CASSMTSGGNYNEQFF. The chain couples TRBV27 to TRBJ2-1, with 13 bases matching TRBD2. The CDR3 length is 16 residues. V dropped 5 bases and J dropped 4; count of bases not matched to a gene: 5. The germline V gene has CDR1 MNHEY and CDR2 SMNVEV (reference sequence).

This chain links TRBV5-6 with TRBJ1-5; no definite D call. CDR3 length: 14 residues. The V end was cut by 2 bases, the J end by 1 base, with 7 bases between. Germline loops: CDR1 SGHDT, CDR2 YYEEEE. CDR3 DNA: TGTGCCAGCAGCTTTAGCCCGAGCAATCAGCCCCAGCATTTT. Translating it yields CASSFSPSNQPQHF. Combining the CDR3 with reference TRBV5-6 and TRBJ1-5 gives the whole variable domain DAGVTQSPTHLIKTRGQQVTLRCSPKSGHDTVSWYQQALGQGPQFIFQYYEEEERQRGNFPDRFSGHQFPNYSSELNVNALLLGDSALYLCASSFSPSNQPQHFGDGTRLSIL.

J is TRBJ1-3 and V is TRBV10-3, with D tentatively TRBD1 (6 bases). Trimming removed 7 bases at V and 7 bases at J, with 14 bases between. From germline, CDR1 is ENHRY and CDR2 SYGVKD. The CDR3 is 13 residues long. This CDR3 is CAIKAQQGNTIYF. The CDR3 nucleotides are TGTGCCATCAAAGCCCAGCAGGGGAACACCATATATTTT.

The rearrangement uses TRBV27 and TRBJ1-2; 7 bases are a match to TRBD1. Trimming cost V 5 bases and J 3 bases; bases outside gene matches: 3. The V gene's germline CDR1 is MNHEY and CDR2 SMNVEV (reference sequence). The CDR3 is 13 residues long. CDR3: CASSPGQHYGYTF. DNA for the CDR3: TGTGCCAGCAGTCCGGGACAGCACTATGGCTACACCTTC.

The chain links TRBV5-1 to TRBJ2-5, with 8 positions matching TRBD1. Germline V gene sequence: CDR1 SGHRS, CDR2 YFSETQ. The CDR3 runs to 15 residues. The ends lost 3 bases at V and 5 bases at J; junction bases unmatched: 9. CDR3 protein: CASSSTGGTEETQYF. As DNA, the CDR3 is TGCGCCAGCAGCTCAACAGGGGGAACGGAGGAGACCCAGTACTTC.

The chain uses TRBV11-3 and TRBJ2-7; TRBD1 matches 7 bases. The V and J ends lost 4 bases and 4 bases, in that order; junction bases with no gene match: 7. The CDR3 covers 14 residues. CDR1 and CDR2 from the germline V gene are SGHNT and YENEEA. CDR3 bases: TGTGCCAGCAGCTCCCGGGACAGCTCATACGAGCAGTACTTC. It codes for CASSSRDSSYEQYF.

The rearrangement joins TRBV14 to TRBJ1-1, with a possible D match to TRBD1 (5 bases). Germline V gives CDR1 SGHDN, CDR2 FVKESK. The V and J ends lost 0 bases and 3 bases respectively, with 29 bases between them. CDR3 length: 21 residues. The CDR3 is CASSQDDGGSPPPGNHTEAFF. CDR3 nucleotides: TGTGCCAGCAGCCAAGATGACGGGGGGTCCCCCCCTCCAGGAAACCACACTGAAGCTTTCTTT. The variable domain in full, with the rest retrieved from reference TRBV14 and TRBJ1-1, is EAGVTQFPSHSVIEKGQTVTLRCDPISGHDNLYWYRRVMGKEIKFLLHFVKESKQDESGMPNNRFLAERTGGTYSTLKVQPAELEDSGVYFCASSQDDGGSPPPGNHTEAFFGQGTRLTVV.